This passage covers 17 T cell receptor beta chains from one sample sequenced in a study of identical twins. TCRdb recomputed calls from the 5' RACE reads with MiXCR, one row per CDR3 protein. The table shows about 530,000 distinct CDR3 sequences, with 13% to 15% occurring only once. A further study also used this sample, focusing on yellow fever vaccine responses in identical twins.

The source material was CD4+ T cells sorted from blood. The receptors derive from a woman in her late teens or twenties in good health.

This chain uses TRBV7-9 with TRBJ2-2; perhaps D is TRBD1 or TRBD2 (6 bases each). CDR1 is SEHNR and CDR2 is FQNEAQ in the germline V gene (reference sequence). Trimming pared 7 bases from V and 5 bases from J, leaving 14 bases between. The CDR3 extends over 14 amino acids. CDR3 region: CASKGGPRTGELFF. Written as DNA, the CDR3 is TGTGCCAGCAAAGGGGGGCCGCGTACCGGGGAGCTGTTTTTT. The whole variable domain, remainder taken from reference TRBV7-9 and TRBJ2-2, is DTGVSQNPRHKITKRGQNVTFRCDPISEHNRLYWYRQTLGQGPEFLTYFQNEAQLEKSRLLSDRFSAERPKGSFSTLEIQRTEQGDSAMYLCASKGGPRTGELFFGEGSRLTVL.

This clonotype was counted only a few times. The chain recombines TRBV28 with TRBJ2-1; 15 bases fit TRBD2. V lost 4 bases to trimming and J lost 6 bases; unmatched junction nucleotides: 7. The germline CDR1 and CDR2 sequences are MDHEN and SYDVKM. The CDR3 is 17 amino acids. The CDR3 DNA sequence: TGTGCCAGCAGTTCCTCCGGGACTAGCGGGAGGTTCAATGAGCAGTTCTTC. It codes for CASSSSGTSGRFNEQFF.

At least ten counts were recorded for this clonotype. The CDR3 loop is CSVISGRAESAYNEQFF. The CDR3 DNA follows: TGCAGCGTCATTAGCGGGAGGGCCGAATCGGCCTACAATGAGCAGTTCTTC. This rearrangement joins TRBV29-1 to TRBJ2-1, with TRBD2 matching over 11 bases. J was trimmed by 2 bases and V by 6 bases; bases with no gene match: 12. Germline V gene lookup returns CDR1 SQVTM and CDR2 ANQGSEA. This CDR3 has 17 residues.

This clonotype was counted between two and nine times. The chain uses TRBV7-2 and TRBJ2-1, with 7 bases identical to TRBD2. The V and J ends lost 2 bases and 9 bases, in that order; junction bases with no gene match: 7. This CDR3 region has 14 residues. Germline loops: CDR1 SGHTA, CDR2 FQGNSA. The CDR3 here is CASSLRGSLREQFF. The CDR3 coding sequence is TGTGCCAGCAGCTTACGCGGGAGTTTGCGTGAGCAGTTCTTC.

The chain combines TRBV24-1 with TRBJ2-6; tentative D call: TRBD1 (6 bases). Germline assignment: CDR1 KGHDR and CDR2 SFDVKD. Deletions cut 1 base from V and 4 bases from J, with 13 bases between. The CDR3 covers 17 residues. The CDR3 loop is CATSDLRAGTGANVLTF. The CDR3 DNA sequence: TGTGCCACCAGTGATTTAAGAGCAGGGACAGGGGCCAACGTCCTGACTTTC.

The chain employs TRBV12-3 or TRBV12-4 and TRBJ2-7; tentative D call: TRBD2 (5 bases). Between the trimmed V and J ends, which lost 3 bases and 7 bases, there was a span of 13 bases. The CDR3 spans 13 residues. This CDR3 is CASSFGARGEQYF. CDR3 sequence (DNA): TGTGCCAGCAGTTTCGGCGCTCGAGGGGAGCAGTACTTC.

V and J are TRBV20-1 and TRBJ2-5; 8 bases match TRBD1. V trimming: 1 base; J trimming: 4 bases; junction bases outside the gene matches: 5. The CDR3 has 14 residues. Germline assignment: CDR1 DFQATT and CDR2 SNEGSKA (reference sequence). CDR3 loop: CSARGGQGGETQYF. CDR3 DNA: TGCAGTGCTAGAGGAGGACAGGGAGGAGAGACCCAGTACTTC.

This clonotype was counted only a few times. The rearrangement joins TRBV3-1 to TRBJ2-7; perhaps D is TRBD1 or TRBD2 (5 bases each). Germline values: CDR1 LGHDT, CDR2 YNNKEL (reference sequence). The CDR3 sequence is 16 residues long. With 4 bases removed from V and 0 bases from J, the gap between germline ends came to 16 bases. As DNA, the CDR3 is TGTGCCAGCAGCCGAGGGACCGTTAAGAGCTCCTACGAGCAGTACTTC. The encoded protein is CASSRGTVKSSYEQYF.

The V and J genes are TRBV5-1 and TRBJ1-6; no reliable D call. From germline, CDR1 is SGHRS and CDR2 YFSETQ. Deletions cut 0 bases from V and 8 bases from J, with 9 bases between. The CDR3 contains 14 residues. The CDR3 DNA sequence: TGCGCCAGCAGCTTGGGCATCGGGGATTCACCCCTCCACTTT. It yields the protein CASSLGIGDSPLHF.

A few counts support this clonotype. This chain connects TRBV5-6 to TRBJ2-3; D is perhaps TRBD1 (5 bases). Trimming cost V 6 bases and J 2 bases, with 7 bases left between them. Germline CDR1 and CDR2: SGHDT and YYEEEE. The CDR3 extends over 12 amino acids. The CDR3 region has the DNA TGTGCCAGCAAGGGGCTCACAGATACGCAGTATTTT. Amino acids: CASKGLTDTQYF.

This clonotype was detected a few times. The chain has TRBV10-3 and TRBJ2-2, with TRBD2 matching 8 bases. The trim removed 2 bases at V and 5 bases at J, leaving 1 base unmatched. This CDR3 spans 14 amino acids. Germline V gene lookup returns CDR1 ENHRY and CDR2 SYGVKD. The CDR3 region is CAISESGGTGELFF. The CDR3 nucleotides are TGTGCCATCAGTGAGAGCGGGGGAACCGGGGAGCTGTTTTTT.

The chain joins TRBV19 to TRBJ2-2, with D unclear. The germline V gene has CDR1 LNHDA and CDR2 SQIVND (reference sequence). The germline V and J ends were trimmed by 3 bases and 0 bases, with 5 bases remaining between them. This CDR3 comprises 14 residues. CDR3 in DNA: TGTGCCAGTAGTATTCGTACGAACACCGGGGAGCTGTTTTTT. It encodes CASSIRTNTGELFF.

The chain uses TRBV10-3 and TRBJ2-3, with 9 positions matching TRBD2. CDR1 and CDR2 from the germline V gene are ENHRY and SYGVKD. V lost 6 bases to trimming and J lost 0 bases; unmatched junction nucleotides: 4. The CDR3 sequence is 15 residues long. CDR3 protein: CAIRRGGESTDTQYF. For the CDR3, the DNA is TGTGCCATCAGACGCGGGGGGGAAAGCACAGATACGCAGTATTTT.

This sequence joins TRBV11-2 and TRBJ2-7; D may match TRBD1 or TRBD2 (5 bases each). The CDR3 has 15 residues. Germline V CDR1 and CDR2: SGHAT, FQNNGV. Trimming pared 6 bases from V and 4 bases from J, leaving 19 bases between. The CDR3 DNA reads as TGTGCCAGCAGAACACCGGGACGGAATAAGTACGAGCAGTACTTC. As protein: CASRTPGRNKYEQYF.

CDR3 in DNA: TGTGCCAGCAGCCACGACAGGGGGCCTGAGACCCAGTACTTC. Protein product: CASSHDRGPETQYF. V gene TRBV6-1 combines with J gene TRBJ2-5; TRBD1 matches at 10 bases. The CDR3 length is 14 residues. Germline-derived CDR1 and CDR2 are MNHNS and SASEGT. The V gene end was trimmed by 6 bases and the J gene end by 5 bases; junction bases not matched to a gene: 6.

This clonotype has just a few counts. The rearrangement uses TRBV7-9 and TRBJ2-3; D perhaps matches TRBD1 (6 bases). V was pared by 7 bases and J by 2 bases, with 13 bases between. Germline CDR1 SEHNR, CDR2 FQNEAQ (reference sequence). CDR3 length equals 14 residues. The chain's CDR3 is CASTGQGPTDTQYF. The DNA of the CDR3 is TGTGCCAGCACAGGGCAGGGGCCCACAGATACGCAGTATTTT.

This clonotype has just a few counts. The chain links TRBV29-1 to TRBJ2-7; 7 bases align to TRBD1. Germline CDR1 reads SQVTM; CDR2 reads ANQGSEA. The CDR3 sequence is 13 residues long. J lost 6 bases, V lost 7 bases, and 12 bases had no gene match. The CDR3 loop is CSARDSGLSEQYF. CDR3 in DNA: TGCAGCGCTAGGGACAGCGGCTTGAGCGAGCAGTACTTC.